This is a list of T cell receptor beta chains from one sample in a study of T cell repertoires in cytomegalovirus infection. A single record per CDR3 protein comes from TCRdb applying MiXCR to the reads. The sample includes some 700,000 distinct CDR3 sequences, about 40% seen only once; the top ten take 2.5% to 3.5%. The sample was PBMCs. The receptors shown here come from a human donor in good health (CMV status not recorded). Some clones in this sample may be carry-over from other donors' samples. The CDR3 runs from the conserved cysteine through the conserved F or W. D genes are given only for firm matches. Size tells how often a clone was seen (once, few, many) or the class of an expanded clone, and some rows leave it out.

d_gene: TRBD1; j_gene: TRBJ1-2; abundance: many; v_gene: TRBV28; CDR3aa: CASSTGVWGYTF; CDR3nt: TGTGCCAGCAGTACAGGGGTGTGGGGCTACACCTTC
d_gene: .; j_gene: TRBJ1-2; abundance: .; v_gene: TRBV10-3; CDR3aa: CAISETEDYGYTF; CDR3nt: TGTGCCATCAGTGAGACGGAAGACTATGGCTACACCTTC
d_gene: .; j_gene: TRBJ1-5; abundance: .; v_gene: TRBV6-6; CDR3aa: CASRMYSNQPQHF; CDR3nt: TGTGCCAGCAGAATGTATAGCAATCAGCCCCAGCATTTT
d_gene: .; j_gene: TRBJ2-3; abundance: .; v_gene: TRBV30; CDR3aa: CAWTTVRPTDTQYF; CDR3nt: TGTGCCTGGACTACGGTGCGACCCACAGATACGCAGTATTTT
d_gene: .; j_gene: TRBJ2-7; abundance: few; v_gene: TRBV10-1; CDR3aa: CASSDGTLGTYEQYF; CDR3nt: TGCGCCAGCAGTGATGGGACTTTGGGTACCTACGAGCAGTACTTC
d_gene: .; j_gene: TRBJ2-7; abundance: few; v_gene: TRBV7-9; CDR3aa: CASSSNAYSYEQYF; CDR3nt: TGTGCCAGCAGCTCTAACGCCTACTCCTACGAGCAGTACTTC
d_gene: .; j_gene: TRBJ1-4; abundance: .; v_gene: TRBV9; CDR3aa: CASSVVQGNEKLFF; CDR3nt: TGTGCCAGCAGCGTAGTTCAGGGGAATGAAAAACTGTTTTTT
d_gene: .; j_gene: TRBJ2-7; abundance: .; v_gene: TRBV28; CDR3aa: CASSFLSGRRNEQYF; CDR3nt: TGTGCCAGCAGTTTCCTATCGGGAAGAAGGAACGAGCAGTACTTC
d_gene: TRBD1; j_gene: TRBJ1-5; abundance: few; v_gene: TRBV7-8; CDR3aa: CASSAAGTGNQPQHF; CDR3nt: TGTGCCAGCAGCGCCGCCGGGACAGGGAATCAGCCCCAGCATTTT
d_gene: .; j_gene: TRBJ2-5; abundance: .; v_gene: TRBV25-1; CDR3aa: CASSEIKGETQYF; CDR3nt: TGTGCCAGCAGTGAAATCAAAGGGGAGACCCAGTACTTC
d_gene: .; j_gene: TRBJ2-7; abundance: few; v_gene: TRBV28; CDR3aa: CASSRQPRGQLGPTYEQYF; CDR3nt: TGTGCCAGCAGTAGACAACCCCGGGGCCAACTCGGGCCCACCTACGAGCAGTACTTC
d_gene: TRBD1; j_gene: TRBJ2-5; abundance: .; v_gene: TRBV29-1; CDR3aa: CSGVPQGAGETQYF; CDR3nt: TGCAGCGGGGTCCCACAGGGGGCCGGGGAGACCCAGTACTTC
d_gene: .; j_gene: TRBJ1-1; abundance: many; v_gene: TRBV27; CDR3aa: CASRTGPGTEAFF; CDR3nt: TGTGCCAGCAGAACAGGGCCGGGCACTGAAGCTTTCTTT
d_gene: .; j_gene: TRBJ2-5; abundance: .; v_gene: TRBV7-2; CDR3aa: CASSSPPGTPETQSF; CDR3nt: TGTGCCAGCAGCTCCCCCCCGGGGACACCAGAGACCCAGTCCTTC
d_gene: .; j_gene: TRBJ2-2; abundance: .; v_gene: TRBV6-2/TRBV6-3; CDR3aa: CASSYYMNTGELFF; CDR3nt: TGTGCCAGCAGTTACTATATGAACACCGGGGAGCTGTTTTTT
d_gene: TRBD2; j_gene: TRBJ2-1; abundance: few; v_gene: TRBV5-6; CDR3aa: CASSASGTSAYNEQFF; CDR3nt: TGTGCCAGCAGCGCATCCGGGACTAGCGCTTACAATGAGCAGTTCTTC
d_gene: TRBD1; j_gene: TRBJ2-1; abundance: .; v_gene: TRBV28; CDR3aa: CASSLWTGTVYNEQFF; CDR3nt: TGTGCCAGCAGTTTATGGACCGGGACAGTTTACAATGAGCAGTTCTTC
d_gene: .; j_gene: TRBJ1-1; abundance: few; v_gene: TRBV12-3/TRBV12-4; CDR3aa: CASSLSGMARLEAFF; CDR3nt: TGTGCCAGCAGTTTAAGCGGTATGGCCAGACTTGAAGCTTTCTTT
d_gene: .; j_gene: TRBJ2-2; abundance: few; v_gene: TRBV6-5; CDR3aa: CASTRLRRDTGELFF; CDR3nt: TGTGCCAGCACCCGTTTGAGGAGGGACACCGGGGAGCTGTTTTTT
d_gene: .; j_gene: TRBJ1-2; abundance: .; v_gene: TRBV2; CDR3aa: CASSESGVAYGYTF; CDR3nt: TGTGCCAGCAGTGAATCCGGGGTGGCGTATGGCTACACCTTC
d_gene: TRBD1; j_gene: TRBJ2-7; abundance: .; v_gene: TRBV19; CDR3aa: CASMSRDRGSSYEQYF; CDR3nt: TGTGCCAGTATGAGCCGGGACAGGGGGAGCTCCTACGAGCAGTACTTC
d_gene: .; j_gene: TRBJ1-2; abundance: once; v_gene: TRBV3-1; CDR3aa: CASSQGTAYYGYTF; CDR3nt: TGTGCCAGCAGCCAAGGGACAGCCTACTATGGCTACACCTTC
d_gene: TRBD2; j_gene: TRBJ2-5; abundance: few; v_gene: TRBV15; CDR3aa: CATSRGTGGGGQETQYF; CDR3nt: TGTGCCACCAGCAGAGGGACGGGGGGCGGGGGGCAAGAGACCCAGTACTTC
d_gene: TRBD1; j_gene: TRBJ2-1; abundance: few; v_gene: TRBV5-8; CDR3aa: CASSQRQGVLNEQFF; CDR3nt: TGTGCCAGCAGCCAAAGACAGGGGGTATTGAATGAGCAGTTCTTC
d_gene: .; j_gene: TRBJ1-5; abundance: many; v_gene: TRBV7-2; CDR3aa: CASSLHPGPNQPQHF; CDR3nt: TGTGCCAGCAGCTTACACCCCGGCCCCAATCAGCCCCAGCATTTT
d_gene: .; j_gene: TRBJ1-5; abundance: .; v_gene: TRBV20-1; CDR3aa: CSAAGEGGGNQPQHF; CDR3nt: TGCAGTGCTGCCGGGGAGGGAGGGGGCAATCAGCCCCAGCATTTT
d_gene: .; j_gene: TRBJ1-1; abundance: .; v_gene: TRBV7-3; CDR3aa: CASSSTGRAEAFF; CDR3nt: TGTGCCAGCAGCTCAACAGGGAGGGCCGAAGCTTTCTTT
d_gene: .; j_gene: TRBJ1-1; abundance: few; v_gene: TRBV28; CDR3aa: CASRPGTVGTEAFF; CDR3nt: TGTGCCAGCAGGCCCGGGACGGTGGGCACTGAAGCTTTCTTT
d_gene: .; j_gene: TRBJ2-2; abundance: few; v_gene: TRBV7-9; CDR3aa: CASRALAQENTGELFF; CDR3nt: TGTGCCAGCAGGGCTCTGGCACAAGAGAACACCGGGGAGCTGTTTTTT
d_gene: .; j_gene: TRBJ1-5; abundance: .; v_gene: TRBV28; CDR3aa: CASRPGTFYSNQPQHF; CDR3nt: TGTGCCAGCAGGCCCGGGACATTTTATAGCAATCAGCCCCAGCATTTT
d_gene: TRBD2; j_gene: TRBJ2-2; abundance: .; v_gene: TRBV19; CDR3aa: CASSIFPGGGSGTGELFF; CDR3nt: TGTGCCAGTAGTATATTCCCCGGCGGGGGTTCCGGCACCGGGGAGCTGTTTTTT
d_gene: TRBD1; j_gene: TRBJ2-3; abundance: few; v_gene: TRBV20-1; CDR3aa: CSASDTGTGRVDTQYF; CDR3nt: TGCAGTGCTAGTGATACCGGGACAGGGCGCGTCGATACGCAGTATTTT
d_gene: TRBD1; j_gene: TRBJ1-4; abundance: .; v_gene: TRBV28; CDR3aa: CASRLRAGGRSGEKLFF; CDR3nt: TGTGCCAGCAGACTCAGGGCAGGGGGCCGCTCGGGCGAAAAACTGTTTTTT
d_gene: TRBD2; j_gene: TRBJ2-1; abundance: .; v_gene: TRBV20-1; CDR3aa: CSAKLAGVQHNEQFF; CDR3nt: TGCAGTGCAAAACTAGCGGGAGTGCAGCACAATGAGCAGTTCTTC
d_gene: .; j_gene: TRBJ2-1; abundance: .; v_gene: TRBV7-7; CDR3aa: CASSLHLSGSGYNEQFF; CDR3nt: TGTGCTAGCAGCTTACACCTTAGCGGAAGCGGCTACAATGAGCAGTTCTTC
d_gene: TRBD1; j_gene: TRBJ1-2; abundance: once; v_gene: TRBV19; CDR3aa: CASRSRDREDYGYTF; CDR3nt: TGTGCCAGTAGGTCCCGGGACAGGGAAGACTATGGCTACACCTTC
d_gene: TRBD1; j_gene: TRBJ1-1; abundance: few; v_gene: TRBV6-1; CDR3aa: CASSDRGQQPRAFF; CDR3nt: TGTGCCAGCAGTGATAGGGGACAGCAACCTCGGGCTTTCTTT
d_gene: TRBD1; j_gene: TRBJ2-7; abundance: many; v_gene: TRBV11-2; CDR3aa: CASSTRTGGAEQYF; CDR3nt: TGTGCCAGCAGCACCCGGACAGGGGGCGCGGAGCAGTACTTC
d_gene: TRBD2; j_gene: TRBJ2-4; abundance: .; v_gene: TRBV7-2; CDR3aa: CASSLSSGTNQYF; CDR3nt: TGTGCCAGCAGCTTAAGTTCCGGGACTAACCAGTACTTC
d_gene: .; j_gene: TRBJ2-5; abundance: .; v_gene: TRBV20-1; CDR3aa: CSSIQETQYF; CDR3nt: TGCAGTTCCATTCAGGAGACCCAGTACTTC
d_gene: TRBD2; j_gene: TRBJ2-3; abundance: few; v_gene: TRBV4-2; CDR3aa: CASSQDGGGDTQYF; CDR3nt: TGTGCCAGCAGCCAAGACGGGGGAGGGGATACGCAGTATTTT
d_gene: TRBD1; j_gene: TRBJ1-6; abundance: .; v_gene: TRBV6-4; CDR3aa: CASSAGQHNSPLHF; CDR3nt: TGTGCCAGCAGTGCGGGACAGCATAATTCACCCCTCCACTTT
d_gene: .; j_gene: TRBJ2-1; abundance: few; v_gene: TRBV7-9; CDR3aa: CASSSQNPSYNEQFF; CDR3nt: TGTGCCAGCAGCTCGCAAAATCCCTCCTACAATGAGCAGTTCTTC
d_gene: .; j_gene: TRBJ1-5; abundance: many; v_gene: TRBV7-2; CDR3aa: CASSLQENQPQHF; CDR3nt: TGTGCCAGCAGCCTTCAGGAGAATCAGCCCCAGCATTTT
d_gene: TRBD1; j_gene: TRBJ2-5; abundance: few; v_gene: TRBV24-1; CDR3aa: CATSPGQGQETQYF; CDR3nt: TGTGCCACCAGCCCGGGACAGGGCCAAGAGACCCAGTACTTC
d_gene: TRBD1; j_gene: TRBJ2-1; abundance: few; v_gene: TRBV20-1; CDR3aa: CSATPYGTGVNEQFF; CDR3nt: TGCAGTGCCACTCCATATGGGACAGGGGTTAATGAGCAGTTCTTC
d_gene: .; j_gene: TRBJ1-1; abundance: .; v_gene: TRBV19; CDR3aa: CASRGRAEVFF; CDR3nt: TGTGCCAGTCGGGGGCGGGCTGAAGTTTTCTTT
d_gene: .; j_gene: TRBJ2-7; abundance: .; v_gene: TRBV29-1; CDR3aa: CSVEDGAGSLGEQYF; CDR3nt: TGCAGCGTTGAAGATGGGGCAGGTTCTTTGGGTGAGCAGTACTTC
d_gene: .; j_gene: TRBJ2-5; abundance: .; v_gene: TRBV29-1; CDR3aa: CSVRGTAAQETQYF; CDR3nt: TGCAGCGTGAGGGGGACCGCGGCCCAAGAGACCCAGTACTTC
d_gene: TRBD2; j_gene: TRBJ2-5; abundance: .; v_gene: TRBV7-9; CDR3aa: CASSLDLAGGQETQYF; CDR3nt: TGTGCCAGCAGCTTAGACTTAGCGGGAGGTCAAGAGACCCAGTACTTC
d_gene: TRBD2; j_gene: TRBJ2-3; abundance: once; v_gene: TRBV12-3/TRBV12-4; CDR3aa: CASRASGLVRTDTQYF; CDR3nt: TGTGCCAGCAGAGCTAGCGGCCTGGTACGCACAGATACGCAGTATTTT
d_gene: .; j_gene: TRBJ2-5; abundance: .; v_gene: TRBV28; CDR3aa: CASSFTSGAQETQYF; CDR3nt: TGTGCCAGCAGTTTTACTTCCGGGGCCCAAGAGACCCAGTACTTC
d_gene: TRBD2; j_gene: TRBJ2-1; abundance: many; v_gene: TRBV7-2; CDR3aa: CASSFARGDANSYNEQFF; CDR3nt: TGTGCCAGCAGCTTTGCTCGGGGGGACGCCAACTCCTACAATGAGCAGTTCTTC
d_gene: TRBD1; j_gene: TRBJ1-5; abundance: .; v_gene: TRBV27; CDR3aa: CASSLKRPGGQPQHF; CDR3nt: TGTGCCAGCAGTTTAAAGAGGCCAGGGGGCCAGCCCCAGCATTTT
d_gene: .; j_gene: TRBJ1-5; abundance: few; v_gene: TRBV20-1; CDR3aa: CSARAAGGRQPNQPQHF; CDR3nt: TGCAGTGCTAGAGCCGCTGGGGGACGACAGCCCAATCAGCCCCAGCATTTT